The 24 T cell receptor beta chains below all came from one sample that was sequenced in a study of graft-versus-host responses after intestinal transplantation. Their target antigens are unknown. The assay was immunoSEQ multiplex PCR, and TCRdb's table has in-frame clones only and misses some. The data hold around 67,000 clones, with under 90% observed a single time. The specimen comprised unstimulated CD4+ T cells sorted from spleen or lymph node cells, sampled before transplant. The receptors derive from a human donor who was the organ donor for an intestinal transplant.

This clone was counted between two and nine times. The chain carries TRBV7-9 and TRBJ1-3; D is perhaps TRBD1 (5 bases). The CDR3 extends over 15 amino acids. Per the germline V gene, CDR1 is SEHNR and CDR2 is FQNEAQ (reference sequence). The V gene lost 2 bases and the J gene lost 0 bases, with 8 bases spanning the gap. The CDR3: CASSLQGSSGNTIYF. The CDR3 region has the DNA TGTGCCAGCAGCTTACAGGGTAGCTCTGGAAACACCATATATTTT.

This clone was detected a few times. The gene calls are TRBV7-2 and TRBJ1-2; 7 bases align to TRBD1. The CDR3 contains 14 residues. CDR1 and CDR2 (germline): SGHTA, FQGNSA. J lost 4 bases, V lost 1 base, and 3 bases had no gene match. The CDR3 reads CASSLGAGGYGYTF. In nucleotides, the CDR3 is TGTGCCAGCAGCTTAGGAGCAGGGGGCTATGGCTACACCTTC.

The genes are TRBV5-1 and TRBJ2-7; D is ambiguous. Germline V gene data show CDR1 as SGHRS and CDR2 as YFSETQ. The CDR3 sequence is 14 residues long. The V gene lost 2 bases and the J gene lost 0 bases, with 9 bases spanning the gap. The CDR3 is CASSFTEASYEQYV. The CDR3 DNA is TGCGCCAGCAGCTTTACAGAAGCCTCCTACGAGCAGTACGTC.

The chain employs TRBV6-6 and TRBJ2-2, with a weak D call TRBD2 (7 bases). CDR1 and CDR2 from the germline V gene are MNHNY and SVGAGI (reference sequence). The CDR3 consists of 14 residues. V lost 6 bases and J 4 bases, leaving 12 bases between the germline ends. CDR3 loop: CASRRGAGTGELFF. Written as DNA, the CDR3 is TGTGCCAGCAGACGGGGGGCGGGCACCGGGGAGCTGTTTTTT.

J is TRBJ1-1 and V is TRBV19; D possibly corresponds to TRBD1 (6 bases). Germline V gene sequence: CDR1 LNHDA, CDR2 SQIVND (reference sequence). There are 14 residues in the CDR3. Trimming took off 5 bases at V and 0 bases at J, with 10 bases between the two ends. For the CDR3, the DNA is TGTGCCAGTAGTGGGGGCAGTCTGAACACTGAAGCTTTCTTT. Protein sequence: CASSGGSLNTEAFF. The variable domain in full, with the rest retrieved from reference TRBV19 and TRBJ1-1, is DGGITQSPKYLFRKEGQNVTLSCEQNLNHDAMYWYRQDPGQGLRLIYYSQIVNDFQKGDIAEGYSVSREKKESFPLTVTSAQKNPTAFYLCASSGGSLNTEAFFGQGTRLTVV.

This clone was detected a few times. This chain connects TRBV7-9 to TRBJ1-2; TRBD1 might be the D (6 bases). CDR1 SEHNR and CDR2 FQNEAQ come from the germline V gene (reference sequence). V lost 8 bases and J lost 4, with 14 bases in between. CDR3 length: 13 residues. The CDR3 spells CASRGAGGYGYTF. Written as DNA, the CDR3 is TGTGCCAGCCGGGGGGCGGGAGGCTATGGCTACACCTTC.

This chain links TRBV11-2 with TRBJ1-2; 9 positions agree with TRBD1. In germline, CDR1 is SGHAT, CDR2 FQNNGV. J lost 7 bases, V lost 4 bases, and 7 bases had no gene match. The CDR3 is 14 residues long. The CDR3 DNA reads as TGTGCCAGCAGCTCCTTACAGGGGGCCGGTGGCTACACCTTC. Translated, it gives CASSSLQGAGGYTF.

This clone was detected only a few times. The chain uses TRBV7-9 and TRBJ1-4, with 8 bases that match TRBD1. The V gene's germline CDR1 is SEHNR and CDR2 FQNEAQ (reference sequence). J lost 7 bases, V lost 8 bases, and 9 bases had no gene match. CDR3 length equals 14 residues. The DNA of the CDR3 is TGTGCCAGCGGAACCAGGGGGCAGCTTGAAAAACTGTTTTTT. This sequence encodes CASGTRGQLEKLFF.

The rearrangement joins TRBV6-1 to TRBJ1-2; the match to TRBD1 covers 9 bases. The CDR3 extends over 15 amino acids. CDR1 is MNHNS, CDR2 SASEGT, per germline. V gave up 5 bases and J gave up 5 bases; unmatched junction bases: 9. The CDR3 nucleotides are TGTGCCAGCAGTATCTTTGCCGGGACAGGGTATGGCTACACCTTC. Its protein product is CASSIFAGTGYGYTF.

The chain joins TRBV11-2 to TRBJ2-2; 10 nucleotides agree with TRBD1. CDR3 length: 14 residues. Germline V gene data show CDR1 as SGHAT and CDR2 as FQNNGV. Germline trimming cut 6 bases from V and 4 bases from J; bases unmatched to any gene: 2. The CDR3 DNA reads as TGTGCCAGCAGTGGGACAGGGGTCACCGGGGAGCTGTTTTTT. This encodes CASSGTGVTGELFF.

Comments on this clone: At one end the junction does not follow the germline gene, possibly because of a read error. This chain joins TRBV7-7 and TRBJ2-1; 9 bases align to TRBD1. Germline V gives CDR1 SSHAT, CDR2 FNYEAQ (reference sequence). The CDR3 has 16 residues. CDR3 nucleotides: TGTGCTAGCAGCCCAAGATCCGGGACAGGGAGCGATGAGCAGTTCTTC. Translated, it gives CASSPRSGTGSDEQFF.

The chain carries TRBV6-1 and TRBJ1-3; D unresolved. Germline V gene data show CDR1 as MNHNS and CDR2 as SASEGT. This CDR3 has 13 amino acids. The V and J ends lost 7 bases and 2 bases respectively, with 9 bases between them. The CDR3 DNA reads TGTGCCAGCATTCAGAGGGCTGGAAACACCATATATTTT. Residues: CASIQRAGNTIYF.

This clone was observed a handful of times. The chain combines TRBV28 with TRBJ1-1; TRBD1 matches 9 bases. The CDR3 loop spans 13 amino acids. The germline V gene encodes CDR1 MDHEN and CDR2 SYDVKM. The J segment lost 7 bases and the V segment lost 6 bases, leaving 6 bases of the junction unmatched. CDR3 residues: CASRGQGRLEAFF. The DNA of the CDR3 is TGTGCCAGCAGGGGACAGGGACGACTTGAAGCTTTCTTT. Looking up the rest from reference TRBV28 and TRBJ1-1 gives the full variable domain: DVKVTQSSRYLVKRTGEKVFLECVQDMDHENMFWYRQDPGLGLRLIYFSYDVKMKEKGDIPEGYSVSREKKERFSLILESASTNQTSMYLCASRGQGRLEAFFGQGTRLTVV.

V is TRBV7-2 and J is TRBJ1-1; TRBD1 is a possible D gene (5 bases). There are 13 residues in the CDR3. Trimming shortened V by 6 bases and J by 9 bases, and 17 bases separated the two germline ends. Germline CDR1 and CDR2: SGHTA and FQGNSA. The CDR3 spells CASSFGGVAQAFF. The CDR3 DNA reads TGTGCCAGCAGTTTTGGAGGGGTAGCTCAAGCTTTCTTT.

The chain employs TRBV5-6 and TRBJ1-2; a possible D gene is TRBD1 (6 bases). The CDR3 has 12 amino acids. Trimming left V 2 bases short and J 8 bases short, with 10 bases between. Looked up from germline, CDR1 is SGHDT and CDR2 is YYEEEE. CDR3 DNA: TGTGCCAGCAGCTTCGGGGGGCTCGGCTACACCTTC. It codes for CASSFGGLGYTF.

This clone was seen a single time. The CDR3 loop reads CASSPRQGSTDTQYF. DNA of the CDR3: TGTGCCAGCAGCCCACGACAGGGATCGACAGATACGCAGTATTTT. V usage is TRBV9 and J usage is TRBJ2-3; 7 nucleotides line up with TRBD1. CDR1 SGDLS and CDR2 YYNGEE come from the germline V gene. V lost 4 bases to trimming and J lost 3 bases; unmatched junction nucleotides: 8. The CDR3 spans 15 residues.

The rearrangement links TRBV9 to TRBJ2-5; TRBD1 might be the D (6 bases). The CDR3 is made up of 14 amino acids. Trimming cost V 0 bases and J 2 bases, with 8 bases left between them. The V gene's germline CDR1 is SGDLS and CDR2 YYNGEE. As DNA, the CDR3 is TGTGCCAGCAGCGTAGGGACAGAACAAGAGACCCAGTACTTC. Its translation: CASSVGTEQETQYF.

The chain combines TRBV6-6 with TRBJ1-2; 11 nucleotides align to TRBD1. With V trimmed by 6 bases and J by 4 bases, 4 bases remained unmatched. Per the germline V gene, CDR1 is MNHNY and CDR2 is SVGAGI (reference sequence). The length of the CDR3 is 14 residues. The CDR3 DNA reads TGTGCCAGCAGGACCGGGACAGGGGGCTATGGCTACACCTTC. Residues: CASRTGTGGYGYTF.

The chain employs TRBV4-1 and TRBJ2-7, with D maybe TRBD1 (5 bases). Trimming left V 5 bases short and J 2 bases short, with 19 bases between. From germline, CDR1 is MGHRA and CDR2 YSYEKL. The CDR3 length is 16 residues. Here the CDR3 reads CASSKPRWGPAYEQYV. The DNA for the CDR3 is TGCGCCAGCAGCAAACCCCGGTGGGGCCCCGCCTACGAGCAGTACGTC.

The rearrangement links TRBV7-3 to TRBJ2-2, with D perhaps matching TRBD2 (6 bases). The CDR3 extends over 16 amino acids. The germline V gene has CDR1 SGHTA and CDR2 FQGTGA. Trimming shortened V by 1 base and J by 1 base, and 10 bases separated the two germline ends. CDR3 protein: CASSLIGGVNTGELFF. The DNA of the CDR3 is TGTGCCAGCAGCTTAATTGGCGGGGTGAACACCGGGGAGCTGTTTTTT.

The chain is built from TRBV28 and TRBJ2-7; TRBD2 agrees at 7 bases. The CDR3 runs 15 residues. Germline CDR1 reads MDHEN; CDR2 reads SYDVKM. The junction had 8 bases not matched to a gene; V was cut back by 6 bases and J by 0 bases. The CDR3 coding sequence is TGTGCCAGCAGGTCCAGCGGGGTTCCCTCCTACGAGCAGTACGTC. The encoded protein is CASRSSGVPSYEQYV.

The chain carries TRBV7-2 and TRBJ1-2; a possible D gene is TRBD1 (5 bases). With 6 bases removed from V and 0 bases from J, the gap between germline ends came to 11 bases. CDR1 SGHTA and CDR2 FQGNSA come from the germline V gene. This CDR3 has 14 amino acids. The CDR3 DNA reads as TGTGCCAGCAGTCCTAGGGGCCCTAACTATGGCTACACCTTC. Translation gives CASSPRGPNYGYTF.

Only a few counts were recorded for this clone. The chain has TRBV28 and TRBJ1-5, with 7 bases that match TRBD1. Germline V gene lookup returns CDR1 MDHEN and CDR2 SYDVKM. This CDR3 is built from 16 residues. With 7 bases clipped from V and 2 bases from J, the junction kept 11 bases outside the gene matches. For the CDR3, the DNA is TGTGCCAGCACCCTCTCAGGGGGTAGGGGCAATCAGCCCCAGCATTTT. This encodes CASTLSGGRGNQPQHF.

V usage is TRBV19 and J usage is TRBJ2-4; the match to TRBD2 covers 11 bases. The germline V gene has CDR1 LNHDA and CDR2 SQIVND (reference sequence). The CDR3 covers 16 residues. Losses at the gene ends were 3 bases for V and 7 bases for J; bases not matched to a gene: 8. CDR3 in amino acids: CASSIPSGGPRNIQYF. CDR3 DNA: TGTGCCAGTAGTATTCCTAGCGGGGGGCCACGGAACATTCAGTACTTC.